This paragraph covers one T cell receptor beta chain sequence. Its antigen remains unknown. Profiling relied on immunoSEQ multiplex PCR, and the TCRdb table lists in-frame clones only, not all of them. This table holds roughly 110,000 clones, around 81% found once. The data stem from a study of T cell responses to AZD1222 COVID-19 vaccine. Study details: Second doses were pooled across both intervals (about 4 or about 12 weeks). Study conclusions and caveats: Clonal diversity was possibly underestimated, and white British individuals and females predominated among donors. Reportedly, nearly half of unique spike TCRs recognized epitopes outside B.1.351/B.1.1.7 mutations. Only a handful of AZD1222 recipients tested seropositive at baseline.

This CDR3 is built from 15 residues. In germline, CDR1 is SGHTA, CDR2 FQGNSA. V was cut by 3 bases and J by 4 bases, with 15 bases left in between. The sample in question was peripheral blood, obtained on day 0 of AZD1222 vaccination. The chain uses TRBV7-2 and TRBJ1-2; no definite D call. This TCR was sampled from an adult in good health. The CDR3 here is CASSLNRHDGYGYTF. The CDR3 nucleotides are TGTGCCAGCAGCTTGAATCGGCACGATGGCTATGGCTACACCTTC. Full variable domain (rest looked up from reference TRBV7-2 and TRBJ1-2): GAGVSQSPSNKVTEKGKDVELRCDPISGHTALYWYRQSLGQGLEFLIYFQGNSAPDKSGLPSDRFSAERTGGSVSTLTIQRTQQEDSAVYLCASSLNRHDGYGYTFGSGTRLTVV.